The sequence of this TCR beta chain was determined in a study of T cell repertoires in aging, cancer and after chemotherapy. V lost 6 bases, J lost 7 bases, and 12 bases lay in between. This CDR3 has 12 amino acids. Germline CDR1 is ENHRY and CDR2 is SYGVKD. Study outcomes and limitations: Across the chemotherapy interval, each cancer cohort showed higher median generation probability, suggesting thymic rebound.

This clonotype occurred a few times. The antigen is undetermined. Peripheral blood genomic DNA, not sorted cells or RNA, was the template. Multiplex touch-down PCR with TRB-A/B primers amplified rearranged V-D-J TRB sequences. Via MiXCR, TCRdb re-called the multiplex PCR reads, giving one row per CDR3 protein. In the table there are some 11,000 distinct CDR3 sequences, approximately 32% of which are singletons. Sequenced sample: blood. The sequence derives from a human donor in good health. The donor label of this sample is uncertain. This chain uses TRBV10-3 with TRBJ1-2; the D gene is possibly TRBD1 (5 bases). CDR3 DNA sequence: TGTGCCATCAGGACAGTTGCTGGTGGCTACACCTTC. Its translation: CAIRTVAGGYTF.